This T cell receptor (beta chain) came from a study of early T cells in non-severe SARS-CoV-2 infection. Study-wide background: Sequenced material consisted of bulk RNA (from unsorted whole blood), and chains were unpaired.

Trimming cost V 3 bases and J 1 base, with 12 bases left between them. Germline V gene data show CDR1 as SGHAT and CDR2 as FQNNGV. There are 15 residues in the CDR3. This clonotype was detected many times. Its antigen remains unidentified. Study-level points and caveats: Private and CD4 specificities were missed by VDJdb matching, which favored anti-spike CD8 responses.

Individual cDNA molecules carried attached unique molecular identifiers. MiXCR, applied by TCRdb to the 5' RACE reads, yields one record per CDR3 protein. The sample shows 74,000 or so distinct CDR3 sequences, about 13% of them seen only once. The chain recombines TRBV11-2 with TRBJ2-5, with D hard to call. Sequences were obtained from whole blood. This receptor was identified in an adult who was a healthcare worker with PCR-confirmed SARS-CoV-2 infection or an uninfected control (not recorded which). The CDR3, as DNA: TGTGCCAGCAGCTTGATCTTGGCACCCCAAGAGACCCAGTACTTC. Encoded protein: CASSLILAPQETQYF.